The rows below give T cell receptor beta chains drawn from one sample of a study of monozygotic twins with cystic fibrosis. Repertoires were generated with immunoSEQ multiplex PCR, while TCRdb's copy carries only in-frame clones and drops some. Seen here are around 20,000 clones, about 86% observed once, and the top ten hold more than 0.9%. The sequenced sample consisted of blood. These receptors all come from a woman in her 30s with cystic fibrosis. Each CDR3 is given with its conserved first and last residue. D genes are given only for firm matches. Size values are once, few and many counts, or a class for expanded clones, and some rows have none.

>TRBD1|TRBJ1-2|NA|TRBV18
TGTGCCAGCTCCCCAGGGACAGGGGATTATGGCTACACCTTC
CASSPGTGDYGYTF
>NA|TRBJ2-7|once|TRBV13
TGTGCCAGCAGCTTAGACAGGACGCGGGAGCAGTACTTC
CASSLDRTREQYF
>NA|TRBJ1-1|NA|TRBV6-5
TGTGCCAGCAGAATCAGGGATGCGAACACTGAAGCTTTCTTT
CASRIRDANTEAFF
>TRBD2|TRBJ2-5|NA|TRBV10-2
TGCGCCAGCAGCCTTCCTACTAGCGGTCAAGAGACCCAGTACTTC
CASSLPTSGQETQYF
>NA|TRBJ2-3|NA|TRBV14
TGTGCCAGCAGCCAAGGACCCTACACAGATACGCAGTATTTT
CASSQGPYTDTQYF
>TRBD1|TRBJ1-1|NA|TRBV29-1
TGCAGCACACGGGACAGGTCGAACACTGAAGCTTTCTTT
CSTRDRSNTEAFF
>NA|TRBJ1-2|NA|TRBV6-4
TGTGCCAGCAGTCCCGACGGGGTCTATGGCTACACCTTC
CASSPDGVYGYTF
>NA|TRBJ2-2|NA|TRBV9
TGTGCCAGCAGCGTACTAGTCTCCGGGGAGCTGTTTTTT
CASSVLVSGELFF